Given below is one T cell receptor (beta chain) in context. This may come from a read error, since a much larger clone is one base off. With 1 base removed from V and 4 bases from J, the gap between germline ends came to 7 bases. The germline V gene encodes CDR1 SEHNR and CDR2 FQNEAQ (reference sequence). The CDR3 runs 14 residues. These data are taken from a study of Graves' ophthalmopathy and Graves' hyperthyroidism. As the template, RNA transcripts were used to amplify TCR beta CDR3 regions. A first-round RT-PCR used HTBI primers, followed by a second-round multiplex PCR. TCRdb processed the multiplex PCR reads anew with MiXCR; each CDR3 protein has one entry. The sample has hundreds of thousands of distinct CDR3 sequences, about 24% seen once; the top ten hold 7.1%.

This sequence was found in a woman under 30 with stable Graves' hyperthyroidism. Some clones in this sample may be carry-over from other donors' samples. Sample: peripheral blood. The chain has TRBV7-9 and TRBJ2-2, with D perhaps matching TRBD2 (5 bases). This chain's CDR3 is CASSLVGSTGELFF. CDR3 in DNA: TGTGCCAGCAGCTTAGTGGGGAGCACCGGGGAGCTGTTTTTT.